The present T cell receptor beta chain was sequenced within a study of vaccination and CD4 T cells after COVID-19 (dated by TCRdb to 2021 to 2024). As for the study more broadly: Convalescent patients had a positive SARS-CoV-2 result on nasal swab PCR, and of these patients, 8 or 9 had mild disease and one had severe disease. The convalescent cohort included six males and four females, with two Hispanic individuals, seven Caucasians, two Asians and one multiracial person. Participants received two doses of either the Pfizer-BioNTech BNT162b2 vaccine (n=8) or the Moderna mRNA-1273 vaccine (n=2). Post-COVID blood samples were collected from convalescent patients a median of roughly 100 days after diagnosis, with a range of about 30 to 180 days. Post-vaccine blood samples were obtained a median of approximately 74 days after the second vaccine dose, with a range of roughly 14 to 241 days. For stimulating the cultures, overlapping spike peptide pools were used, derived from SARS-CoV-2 as well as from the common cold coronaviruses HCoV-NL63, HCoV-OC43 and HCoV-229E. As controls, cultures received a CEFX viral epitope pool (the positive control), an HIV-1 Nef peptide pool (the negative control), or no peptide at all. In 10 COVID-19 convalescent patients and several infection-naive healthy vaccine recipients, the spike-specific CD4+ TCR repertoire before mRNA vaccination was compared with the repertoire after mRNA vaccination.

About this clonotype: No cognate antigen has been identified for it. Per-base quality was not reported, and no clone a single base away is much larger than it.

According to the study, the label for this sample's treatment or condition signals: approximately nine-day PBMC culture with coronavirus spike peptide pools or control peptides (ViraFEST assay). The ViraFEST assay was used in the study, in which antigen-specific T cells were expanded with peptide pools and expanded clonotypes were subsequently identified by TCR sequencing. The convalescent patients' positive SARS-CoV-2 PCR tests were from March to December 2020, which was before the Alpha, Beta and Delta variants emerged in the United States. Two million PBMCs per well were cultured in IMDM with 5% human AB serum and 8.5 to 10 IU/ml IL-2, plus 10 ug/ml peptide pools. Half of the culture medium was replaced with fresh IL-2-containing medium on days 3 and 7. Once the cells had been in culture for roughly 10 days, the EasySep CD4+ T cell isolation kit was used to isolate CD4+ T cells by negative selection. PBMCs were separated from whole blood using Ficoll-Paque Plus gradient centrifugation and then either used fresh or cryopreserved at -140C. Each culture condition was generally run in triplicate wells.

V loses 3 bases at its end and J loses 2 bases; junction bases beyond the gene matches: 16. Inclusive of the bounding cysteine and phenylalanine, the CDR3 is 20 residues long. Solely the CDR3 DNA is kept, with 60 bases framed from the first base. In the germline V gene (reference sequence), CDR1 corresponds to SEHNR and CDR2 to FQNEAQ. The full study reports these points: Among convalescent patients, a median around 86% of the SARS-CoV-2-reactive clones seen after vaccination appeared only after vaccination, which suggests priming specific to the vaccine. In convalescent patients, nearly all vaccine-specific clones (304 of 307) were found to be mono-reactive for SARS-CoV-2 spike rather than cross-reactive with common cold coronaviruses. The median count of SARS-CoV-2-reactive clonotypes went up from 20 to 25 after infection to more than 30 after vaccination, although the change was not significant. The study included relatively few convalescent patients and did not analyze early timepoints after natural infection.

The library was made by PCR. TCR sequencing of DNA from cultured CD4+ T cells used the Oncomine TCR Beta short-read assay at the Johns Hopkins FTIC core. Genomic DNA was extracted from the cultured CD4+ T cells with the QIAamp micro DNA kit. Oncomine TCR Beta libraries made from cultured CD4+ T cells were pooled using unique dual indexes and sequenced on an Illumina iSeq 100. In the paper's pipeline: Non-productive sequences were filtered out, and CDR3s that did not start with C, did not end with F or W, or were shorter than 7 amino acids were discarded. Antigen-specific clonotypes were identified using the MANAFEST web application through comparison of peptide-stimulated wells with reference and other culture wells. For a clone to be called positive, the clone needed an FDR below 0.05, an odds ratio above 5, and a productive frequency above 0.1% in at least two of three replicate wells. Clonotypes that were significantly expanded in both SARS-CoV-2 spike wells and at least one common cold coronavirus spike condition were defined as cross-reactive. CDR3 homology was assessed with Levenshtein distances (stringdist) and unrooted phylogenetic trees (ape) in R version 3.6.1. TCRdb reprocessed the public reads (quality trimming at Q25 with fastp, clone calling with MiXCR) and kept in-frame beta chains. Entries that share a CDR3 protein sequence are merged under the most common genes and DNA. For this entry, the V and J calls and clone size follow TCRdb and not the study's own pipeline. Present in this sample are nearly 15,000 distinct CDR3 sequences, roughly 50% of which were seen just once. The ten largest clonotypes hold around 12% of the sample.

The TCR was taken from a human donor who had recovered from COVID-19. In this chain, TRBV7-9 is recombined with TRBJ2-1, and TRBD2 aligns with 10 junction nucleotides. The sample was CD4+ T cells from blood, cultured in vitro. This receptor carries the CDR3 CASSLVQVTSGRSPYNEQFF. The nucleotide sequence is given as TGTGCCAGCAGCTTGGTACAGGTGACTAGCGGGCGATCACCCTACAATGAGCAGTTCTTC.